The next 21 T cell receptor beta chains were all read from a single sample in a study of neoadjuvant nivolumab and ipilimumab in lung cancer. Assay used: immunoSEQ multiplex PCR; TCRdb lists only in-frame clones, some missing. The table lists 30,000 to 45,000 clones, roughly 89% of them singletons. This material consisted of peripheral blood, taken before neoadjuvant nivolumab, alone or with ipilimumab. The origin of the receptors is an adult with non-small cell lung cancer.

The gene calls are TRBV7-2 and TRBJ1-1; a weak D match, TRBD1 (5 bases). This CDR3 region has 14 residues. The V gene lost 2 bases and the J gene lost 4 bases, with 11 bases spanning the gap. The germline gives CDR1 SGHTA, CDR2 FQGNSA. CDR3 nucleotide sequence: TGTGCCAGCAGCTTATGGGACGGGACCACTGAAGCTTTCTTT. Its translation is CASSLWDGTTEAFF. The whole variable domain, remainder taken from reference TRBV7-2 and TRBJ1-1, is GAGVSQSPSNKVTEKGKDVELRCDPISGHTALYWYRQSLGQGLEFLIYFQGNSAPDKSGLPSDRFSAERTGGSVSTLTIQRTQQEDSAVYLCASSLWDGTTEAFFGQGTRLTVV.

The chain joins TRBV11-3 to TRBJ2-3, with TRBD2 matching 14 bases. The CDR3 spans 15 residues. Germline CDR1 is SGHNT and CDR2 is YENEEA. Germline trimming cut 3 bases from V and 5 bases from J; bases unmatched to any gene: 1. CDR3 nucleotide sequence: TGTGCCAGCAGCTTTGGGACTAGCGGGAGAGATACGCAGTATTTT. This gives the protein CASSFGTSGRDTQYF.

The rearrangement joins TRBV5-4 to TRBJ2-3, with 9 bases matching TRBD2. The CDR3 has 16 residues. The V gene's germline CDR1 is SGHNT and CDR2 YYREEE (reference sequence). With 0 bases clipped from V and 6 bases from J, the junction kept 8 bases outside the gene matches. The DNA of the CDR3 is TGTGCCAGCAGCTTGGATGGGGCTAGCGGGAAGGATACGCAGTATTTT. Its protein product is CASSLDGASGKDTQYF.

The chain recombines TRBV18 with TRBJ2-7; no clear D gene. V was shortened by 6 bases and J by 7 bases, with 22 bases between the two germline ends. Germline V gives CDR1 KGHSH, CDR2 LQKENI. CDR3 length: 15 residues. The CDR3 is CASSSLGGTREEQYF. DNA for the CDR3: TGTGCCAGCTCGTCGTTAGGCGGAACCCGAGAAGAGCAGTACTTC.

The rearrangement uses TRBV6-1 and TRBJ2-7; D assignment may be TRBD1 or TRBD2 (6 bases each). V was cut by 4 bases and J by 2 bases, with 15 bases left in between. Per the germline V gene, CDR1 is MNHNS and CDR2 is SASEGT. The CDR3 spans 15 residues. This CDR3 is CASSAINRGPYEQYF. CDR3 nucleotides: TGTGCCAGCAGTGCCATTAATCGGGGGCCCTACGAGCAGTACTTC.

This chain uses TRBV19 with TRBJ2-7, with TRBD1 matching 11 bases. The germline V gene has CDR1 LNHDA and CDR2 SQIVND (reference sequence). The CDR3 extends over 14 amino acids. V trimming: 5 bases; J trimming: 5 bases; junction bases outside the gene matches: 5. CDR3: CASSVRDRGNEQYF. CDR3 DNA: TGTGCCAGTAGTGTCCGGGACAGGGGGAACGAGCAGTACTTC.

This chain's CDR3 is CSAQAGNYEQYF. The CDR3 DNA reads as TGCAGCGCCCAAGCGGGGAACTACGAGCAGTACTTC. This chain links TRBV29-1 with TRBJ2-7; TRBD2 matches 7 bases. The V gene's germline CDR1 is SQVTM and CDR2 ANQGSEA. Losses at the gene ends were 7 bases for V and 3 bases for J; bases not matched to a gene: 6. The CDR3 sequence is 12 residues long.

The V and J genes are TRBV6-1 and TRBJ2-7; D is possibly TRBD2 (5 bases). Per the germline V gene, CDR1 is MNHNS and CDR2 is SASEGT. The CDR3 covers 12 residues. V was clipped by 2 bases and J by 6 bases, with 8 bases between them. This chain's CDR3 is CASSERDSEQYF. The CDR3 nucleotides are TGTGCCAGCAGTGAACGGGATTCCGAGCAGTACTTC.

V gene TRBV19 combines with J gene TRBJ2-3; D ambiguous. CDR3 length: 14 residues. Germline V gene data show CDR1 as LNHDA and CDR2 as SQIVND (reference sequence). V was cut by 5 bases and J by 1 base, with 10 bases left in between. The CDR3 is CASSVSGGTDTQYF. The CDR3 DNA sequence: TGTGCCAGTAGTGTTAGTGGGGGCACAGATACGCAGTATTTT.

This clone was detected once. The J gene is TRBJ1-1, the V gene TRBV6-5, with D tentatively TRBD1 (5 bases). CDR3 length: 15 residues. Germline values: CDR1 MNHEY, CDR2 SVGAGI. The ends were cut back, 0 bases at V and 3 bases at J, with 11 bases in the middle. CDR3 coding DNA: TGTGCCAGCAGTTACTCTAGGGGTGGTGACACTGAAGCTTTCTTT. It yields the protein CASSYSRGGDTEAFF.

This clone showed up just a few times. The chain is built from TRBV5-1 and TRBJ2-1; D possibly corresponds to TRBD2 (6 bases). Deletions cut 0 bases from V and 7 bases from J, with 20 bases between. CDR3 length equals 17 residues. CDR1 is SGHRS and CDR2 is YFSETQ in the germline V gene. CDR3 residues: CASSLAFGPGTRNEQFF. The CDR3 coding sequence is TGCGCCAGCAGCTTGGCCTTTGGACCGGGGACTCGGAATGAGCAGTTCTTC.

The J gene is TRBJ2-5, the V gene TRBV5-1; TRBD2 agrees at 12 bases. V lost 7 bases and J lost 5; bases outside the gene matches: 27. CDR1 is SGHRS and CDR2 is YFSETQ in the germline V gene. The CDR3 has 21 residues. The CDR3 reads CASRGSRGLLAGGPGRETQYF. DNA for the CDR3: TGCGCCAGCCGCGGGAGCAGGGGGCTCCTAGCGGGAGGGCCGGGTCGGGAGACCCAGTACTTC.

This chain uses TRBV5-4 with TRBJ2-5; 10 bases are shared with TRBD1. Germline values: CDR1 SGHNT, CDR2 YYREEE (reference sequence). The CDR3 consists of 14 residues. Trimming cost V 4 bases and J 5 bases; bases outside gene matches: 5. CDR3 protein: CASSPEDRGETQYF. The CDR3 nucleotides read TGTGCCAGCAGCCCGGAGGACAGGGGGGAGACCCAGTACTTC. Looking up the rest from reference TRBV5-4 and TRBJ2-5 gives the full variable domain: ETGVTQSPTHLIKTRGQQVTLRCSSQSGHNTVSWYQQALGQGPQFIFQYYREEENGRGNFPPRFSGLQFPNYSSELNVNALELDDSALYLCASSPEDRGETQYFGPGTRLLVL.

J is TRBJ1-2 and V is TRBV25-1; perhaps TRBD1 as D (5 bases). V lost 7 bases, J lost 8 bases, and 17 bases lay in between. Germline V gene lookup returns CDR1 MGHDK and CDR2 SYGVNS. The CDR3 runs 13 residues. Here the CDR3 reads CASTPSGGIGYTF. The CDR3 DNA reads as TGTGCCAGCACCCCCTCGGGGGGTATCGGCTACACCTTC.

This chain connects TRBV9 to TRBJ2-1; no clear D. The CDR3 length is 13 residues. Trimming left V 7 bases short and J 6 bases short, with 14 bases between. CDR1 and CDR2 from the germline V gene are SGDLS and YYNGEE. CDR3 sequence reads: CASPGRTGNEQFF. For the CDR3, the DNA is TGTGCCAGCCCTGGACGGACGGGCAATGAGCAGTTCTTC.

A word on this clone: At one end, the junction sequence differs from germline, possibly due to a read error. This sequence joins TRBV6-6 and TRBJ1-2; D not certain. The CDR3 is 11 residues long. Germline-derived CDR1 and CDR2 are MNHNY and SVGAGI (reference sequence). The CDR3 spells CASNGYLGYTF. CDR3 sequence (DNA): TGTGCCAGCAACGGTTACCTGGGCTATACCTTC.

This rearrangement joins TRBV10-3 to TRBJ2-5; 12 bases are shared with TRBD2. The V segment lost 10 bases and the J segment 5 bases; nucleotides outside the gene matches: 14. Germline CDR1 is ENHRY and CDR2 is SYGVKD. The CDR3 covers 16 residues. This chain's CDR3 is CASNTSGLAGCETQYF. CDR3 nucleotides: TGTGCCAGCAACACCTCCGGACTAGCGGGATGTGAGACCCAGTACTTC.

The chain recombines TRBV2 with TRBJ2-5, with D possibly being TRBD1 (6 bases). Germline loops: CDR1 SNHLY, CDR2 FYNNEI. The CDR3 spans 14 residues. V was shortened by 9 bases and J by 5 bases, with 19 bases between the two germline ends. CDR3 loop: CARSQGPPGETQYF. Here the CDR3 DNA reads TGTGCCAGGTCACAGGGCCCTCCGGGGGAGACCCAGTACTTC.

This chain links TRBV28 with TRBJ1-2; 8 bases match TRBD1. From germline, CDR1 is MDHEN and CDR2 SYDVKM. J gave up 3 bases and V 5 bases, and 5 bases lay outside the gene matches. This CDR3 has 14 residues. CDR3 residues: CASSRGQGDYGYTF. The CDR3 DNA reads TGTGCCAGCAGTCGCGGACAGGGCGACTATGGCTACACCTTC.

This chain connects TRBV18 to TRBJ2-7, with 11 positions matching TRBD1. CDR1 and CDR2 from the germline V gene are KGHSH and LQKENI. V lost 5 bases, J lost 6 bases, and 12 bases stayed unmatched. The CDR3 covers 16 residues. The CDR3 loop reads CASSASGGTGGGEQYF. The CDR3 bases are TGTGCCAGCTCAGCCTCCGGAGGGACAGGGGGTGGCGAGCAGTACTTC.

V gene TRBV7-2 combines with J gene TRBJ2-1; no clear D gene. This CDR3 has 15 residues. Germline V gene lookup returns CDR1 SGHTA and CDR2 FQGNSA. The V and J ends lost 6 bases and 6 bases respectively, with 18 bases between them. CDR3 sequence reads: CASSPISSRTNEQFF. The CDR3 DNA sequence: TGTGCCAGCAGTCCAATTTCATCCCGAACCAATGAGCAGTTCTTC.